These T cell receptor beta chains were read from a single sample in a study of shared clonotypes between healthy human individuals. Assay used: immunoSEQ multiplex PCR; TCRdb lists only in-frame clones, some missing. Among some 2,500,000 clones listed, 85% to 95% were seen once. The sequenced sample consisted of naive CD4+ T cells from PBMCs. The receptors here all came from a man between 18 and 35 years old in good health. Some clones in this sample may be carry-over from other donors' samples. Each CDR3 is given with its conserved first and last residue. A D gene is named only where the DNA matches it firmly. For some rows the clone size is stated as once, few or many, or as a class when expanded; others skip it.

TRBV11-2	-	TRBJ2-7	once	CASSRPSTNEQYF	TGTGCCAGCAGTAGACCCAGTACCAACGAGCAGTACTTC
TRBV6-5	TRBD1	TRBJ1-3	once	CASSVGGAGNTIYF	TGTGCCAGCAGTGTAGGGGGCGCTGGAAACACCATATATTTT
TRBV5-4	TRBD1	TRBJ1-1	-	CASSLTGGTEAFF	TGTGCCAGCAGCTTGACAGGGGGCACTGAAGCTTTCTTT
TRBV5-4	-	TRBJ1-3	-	CASSLRTVSGNTIYF	TGTGCCAGCAGCTTGAGAACAGTCTCTGGAAACACCATATATTTT
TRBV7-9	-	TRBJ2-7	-	CASSLVPSRAYEQYF	TGTGCCAGCAGCTTAGTCCCTAGCAGAGCCTACGAGCAGTACTTC
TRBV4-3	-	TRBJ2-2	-	CASSQGGTLNTGELFF	TGCGCCAGCAGCCAAGGAGGGACCCTAAACACCGGGGAGCTGTTTTTT
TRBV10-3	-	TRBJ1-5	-	CAISRDSSDQPQHF	TGTGCCATCAGCCGCGACTCGAGTGATCAGCCCCAGCATTTT
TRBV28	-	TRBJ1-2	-	CASSPVRQSYGYTF	TGTGCCAGCAGTCCCGTGCGGCAGAGTTATGGCTACACCTTC
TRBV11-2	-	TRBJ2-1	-	CASSPGRRPLYNEQFF	TGTGCCAGCAGCCCAGGGAGGAGGCCCCTTTACAATGAGCAGTTCTTC
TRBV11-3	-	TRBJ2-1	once	CASSQGGFGNEQFF	TGTGCCAGCAGCCAGGGCGGTTTCGGCAATGAGCAGTTCTTC
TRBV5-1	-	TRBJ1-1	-	CASSLLGDAEAFF	TGCGCCAGCAGCTTGTTAGGGGACGCTGAAGCTTTCTTT
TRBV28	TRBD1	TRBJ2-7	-	CASSTTGGPSYEQYF	TGTGCCAGCAGTACGACAGGGGGCCCCTCCTACGAGCAGTACTTC
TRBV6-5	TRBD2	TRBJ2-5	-	CASTKAGGPRETQYF	TGTGCCAGCACTAAAGCGGGAGGGCCTAGAGAGACCCAGTACTTC
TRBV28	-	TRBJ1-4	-	CASSLGGGKLFF	TGTGCCAGCAGTTTAGGGGGGGGAAAACTGTTTTTT